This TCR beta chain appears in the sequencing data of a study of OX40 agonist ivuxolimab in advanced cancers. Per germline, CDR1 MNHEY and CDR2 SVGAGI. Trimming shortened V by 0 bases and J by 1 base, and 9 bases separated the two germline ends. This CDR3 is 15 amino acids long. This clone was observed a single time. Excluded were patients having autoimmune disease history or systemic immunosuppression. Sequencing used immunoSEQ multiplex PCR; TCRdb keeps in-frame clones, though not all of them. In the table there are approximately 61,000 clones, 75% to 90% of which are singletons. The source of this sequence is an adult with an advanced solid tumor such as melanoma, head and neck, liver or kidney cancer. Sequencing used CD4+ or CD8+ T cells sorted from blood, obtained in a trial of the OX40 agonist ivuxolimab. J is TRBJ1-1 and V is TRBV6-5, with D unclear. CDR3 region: CASSYSLSENTEAFF. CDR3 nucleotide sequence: TGTGCCAGCAGTTACTCGCTTAGCGAGAACACTGAAGCTTTCTTT.